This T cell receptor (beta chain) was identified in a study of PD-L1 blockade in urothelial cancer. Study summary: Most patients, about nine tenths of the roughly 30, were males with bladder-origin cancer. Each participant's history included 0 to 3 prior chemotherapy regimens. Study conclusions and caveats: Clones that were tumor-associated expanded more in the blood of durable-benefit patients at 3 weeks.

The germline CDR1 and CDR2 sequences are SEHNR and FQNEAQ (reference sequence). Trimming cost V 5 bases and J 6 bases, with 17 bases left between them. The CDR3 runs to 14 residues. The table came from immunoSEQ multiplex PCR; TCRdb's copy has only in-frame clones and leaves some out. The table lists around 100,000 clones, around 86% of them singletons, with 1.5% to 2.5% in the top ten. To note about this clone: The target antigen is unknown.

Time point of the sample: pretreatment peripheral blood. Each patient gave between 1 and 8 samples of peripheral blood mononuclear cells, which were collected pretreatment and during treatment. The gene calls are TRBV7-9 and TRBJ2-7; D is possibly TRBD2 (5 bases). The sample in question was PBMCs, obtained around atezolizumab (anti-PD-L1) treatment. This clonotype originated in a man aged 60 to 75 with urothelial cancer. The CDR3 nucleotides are TGTGCCAGCAGCCCCCGCCGGGATGCGGGCGAGCAGTACTTC. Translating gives CASSPRRDAGEQYF.